Presented here are 13 T cell receptor beta chains from one specimen sequenced in a study of blood T cells in healthy people across ages. A second about 6 to 11 cycle PCR used barcoded and J-beta primers. TCRdb recomputed calls from the 5' RACE reads with MiXCR, one row per CDR3 protein. There are almost 1 million distinct CDR3 sequences in the sample; roughly half occur only once, and about a fifth lies in the top ten. The sequenced sample consisted of blood. All receptors derive from a woman aged 55-70 years in good health.

With respect to this clonotype: One junction end disagrees with the germline gene, perhaps due to a read error. This chain uses TRBV29-1 with TRBJ2-1, with 16 bases matching TRBD2. The CDR3 is 14 amino acids. Germline CDR1 reads SQVTM; CDR2 reads ANQGSEA. CDR3 sequence: CSVGTSGRASEQNF. In DNA form, the CDR3 reads TGCAGCGTCGGGACTAGCGGGAGGGCCTCCGAGCAGAACTTC.

The chain joins TRBV28 to TRBJ2-7; 7 bases line up with TRBD2. The last part of the DNA fits TRBJ2-5 better; the J call may be wrong. Germline values: CDR1 MDHEN, CDR2 SYDVKM. The CDR3 consists of 17 residues. CDR3 bases: TGTGCCAGCAACCCAGGGAGGGTGGGGTTCGTTGAGGAGACCCAGTACTTC. Its translation: CASNPGRVGFVEETQYF.

Points on this clonotype: An end of the junction differs from the germline gene, which may be a read error. The rearrangement uses TRBV3-1 and TRBJ2-1; 9 bases match TRBD2. This CDR3 is built from 16 residues. CDR1 and CDR2 from the germline V gene are LGHDT and YNNKEL (reference sequence). Here the CDR3 DNA reads TGTGCCAGCAGCCCTACGGGACTAGCAGGCTACAGTGAGCAGTTCTTC. Translated: CASSPTGLAGYSEQFF.

This clonotype was seen only once. The chain recombines TRBV18 with TRBJ2-3, with TRBD2 matching 7 bases. From germline, CDR1 is KGHSH and CDR2 LQKENI. Losses at the gene ends were 0 bases for V and 4 bases for J; bases not matched to a gene: 10. The CDR3 is 17 amino acids. CDR3 nucleotides: TGTGCCAGCTCACCACCGTCGAGTCTAGCGGTATCAGATACGCAGTATTTT. Translation: CASSPPSSLAVSDTQYF.

The table lists this clonotype with a few counts. The chain combines TRBV6-5 with TRBJ1-2; 7 bases are shared with TRBD1. Germline trimming cut 3 bases from V and 1 base from J; bases unmatched to any gene: 8. Germline assignment: CDR1 MNHEY and CDR2 SVGAGI. CDR3 length: 16 residues. This chain's CDR3 is CASSYTPTGYNYGYTF. As DNA, the CDR3 is TGTGCCAGCAGTTATACTCCGACAGGGTATAACTATGGCTACACCTTC.

V and J are TRBV12-3 or TRBV12-4 and TRBJ2-7, with TRBD1 identical over 9 bases. This CDR3 contains 14 residues. V dropped 5 bases and J dropped 6; count of bases not matched to a gene: 8. CDR3 loop: CASSQTGGGREQYF. CDR3 coding DNA: TGTGCCAGCAGTCAAACAGGGGGCGGGCGCGAGCAGTACTTC.

The V and J genes are TRBV20-1 and TRBJ2-3; TRBD1 matches at 10 bases. The CDR3 has 14 residues. With V trimmed by 5 bases and J by 3 bases, 5 bases remained unmatched. Germline CDR1 is DFQATT and CDR2 is SNEGSKA (reference sequence). The CDR3 protein is CSAGDRGRTDTQYF. For the CDR3, the DNA is TGCAGTGCTGGGGACAGGGGAAGAACAGATACGCAGTATTTT.

The J gene is TRBJ2-7, the V gene TRBV6-1, with unresolved D. The V end lost 4 bases, the J end lost 0 bases, and 10 bases lay between the germline ends. The CDR3 consists of 14 residues. Germline V gene lookup returns CDR1 MNHNS and CDR2 SASEGT. As DNA, the CDR3 is TGTGCCAGCAGTGCCCGAGTGGCCTCCTACGAGCAGTACTTC. This codes for CASSARVASYEQYF.

The rearrangement uses TRBV6-1 and TRBJ1-1; D possibly corresponds to TRBD1 (5 bases). The V gene's germline CDR1 is MNHNS and CDR2 SASEGT. V lost 2 bases, J lost 6 bases, and 10 bases lay in between. The CDR3 spans 13 residues. As DNA, the CDR3 is TGTGCCAGCAGTGAACAGGGCTACGCTGAAGCTTTCTTT. Translating it yields CASSEQGYAEAFF.

The table lists this clonotype with many counts. One end of the junction does not line up with germline, which may come from a read error. The rearrangement links TRBV12-3 or TRBV12-4 to TRBJ2-6, with no clear D. CDR3 size: 15 residues. CDR3 region: CASSPTNSGANVLTF. DNA of the CDR3: TGTGCCAGCAGTCCAACGAACTCTGGAGCCAACGTCCTGACTTTC.

The chain has TRBV12-3 or TRBV12-4 and TRBJ2-2; D is uncertain. V lost 6 bases, J lost 7 bases, and 9 bases lay in between. This CDR3 region has 12 residues. In nucleotides, the CDR3 is TGTGCCAGCAGCTCCGACCGCGGGGAGCTGTTTTTT. The encoded protein is CASSSDRGELFF.

This clonotype came up a few times. The chain links TRBV14 to TRBJ2-3; tentatively, D is TRBD2 (5 bases). The germline gives CDR1 SGHDN, CDR2 FVKESK. The CDR3 covers 16 residues. The V end lost 0 bases, the J end lost 4 bases, and 14 bases lay between the germline ends. The CDR3 DNA sequence: TGTGCCAGCAGCCAAGATTTTCTAGCCCAAGCAGATACGCAGTATTTT. Protein: CASSQDFLAQADTQYF.

A few counts support this clonotype. V and J are TRBV28 and TRBJ2-5, with TRBD2 matching over 8 bases. V trimming: 4 bases; J trimming: 5 bases; junction bases outside the gene matches: 18. The CDR3 spans 18 residues. Germline CDR1 and CDR2: MDHEN and SYDVKM. CDR3 nucleotides: TGTGCCAGCAGTTCCCTGAAGGGTAGCGGGATCCTTGGGGAGACCCAGTACTTC. Its protein is CASSSLKGSGILGETQYF.